These 19 T cell receptor beta chains were all obtained from the same sample, sequenced in a study of OX40 agonist ivuxolimab in advanced cancers. Clones were read by immunoSEQ multiplex PCR, and TCRdb kept only the in-frame ones, dropping some. The data show 20,000 to 25,000 clones, 84% seen once. The specimen was CD4+ or CD8+ T cells sorted from blood, collected in a trial of the OX40 agonist ivuxolimab. All receptors derive from an adult with an advanced solid tumor such as melanoma, head and neck, liver or kidney cancer.

The V call is TRBV9, the J call TRBJ2-1, with 8 bases fitting TRBD1. The CDR3 spans 17 residues. With 3 bases clipped from V and 3 bases from J, the junction kept 11 bases outside the gene matches. The germline V gene encodes CDR1 SGDLS and CDR2 YYNGEE. The CDR3 is CASSAKQGGPVYNEQFF. CDR3 coding DNA: TGTGCCAGCAGCGCCAAACAGGGGGGCCCCGTCTACAATGAGCAGTTCTTC.

This clone occurred once. The chain combines TRBV15 with TRBJ1-1; 10 nucleotides align to TRBD1. Germline-derived CDR1 and CDR2 are LNHNV and YYDKDF (reference sequence). With 5 bases clipped from V and 3 bases from J, the junction kept 9 bases outside the gene matches. CDR3 length: 16 residues. CDR3 protein: CATSSAAGQGDTEAFF. CDR3 DNA sequence: TGTGCCACCAGCTCTGCCGCAGGACAGGGGGACACTGAAGCTTTCTTT.

The CDR3: CASRTRLAGGNEQFF. CDR3 in DNA: TGTGCCAGTAGAACCCGACTAGCGGGAGGGAATGAGCAGTTCTTC. This chain joins TRBV19 and TRBJ2-1; 14 nucleotides agree with TRBD2. Germline V gene lookup returns CDR1 LNHDA and CDR2 SQIVND (reference sequence). V was pared by 6 bases and J by 7 bases, with 5 bases of the junction left unmatched. The CDR3 is 15 residues long.

The sample holds one count of this clone. V and J are TRBV2 and TRBJ1-1; possibly TRBD1 for D (5 bases). Per germline, CDR1 SNHLY and CDR2 FYNNEI. Trimming took off 2 bases at V and 11 bases at J, with 12 bases between the two ends. The CDR3 spans 12 residues. The CDR3 reads CASSERGLGAFF. In nucleotides, the CDR3 is TGTGCCAGCAGTGAACGGGGACTGGGGGCTTTCTTT.

The CDR3 reads CASSLGALAGGLYNEQFF. The CDR3 bases are TGTGCCAGCAGCTTAGGCGCCCTAGCGGGGGGTTTATACAATGAGCAGTTCTTC. The chain links TRBV7-9 to TRBJ2-1, with 11 bases that match TRBD2. The trim removed 1 base at V and 4 bases at J, leaving 9 bases unmatched. Per the germline V gene, CDR1 is SEHNR and CDR2 is FQNEAQ (reference sequence). This CDR3 spans 18 amino acids.

V is TRBV5-1 and J is TRBJ1-2; maybe TRBD1 (5 bases). The germline CDR1 and CDR2 sequences are SGHRS and YFSETQ. The CDR3 runs 15 residues. Trimming took 4 bases from V and 7 from J, leaving 20 bases between them. In DNA form, the CDR3 reads TGCGCCAGCAGCCTAACGGTTAAGCTTGGGGGTGGCTACACCTTC. It specifies CASSLTVKLGGGYTF.

This clone has just one count. The chain's CDR3 is CASSNPGGSGEQYF. The DNA for the CDR3 is TGTGCCAGCAGCAACCCCGGGGGGTCTGGGGAGCAGTACTTC. The chain carries TRBV6-6 and TRBJ2-7, with 7 nucleotides matching TRBD2. The CDR3 runs 14 residues. CDR1 and CDR2 (germline): MNHNY, SVGAGI (reference sequence). V was clipped by 6 bases and J by 7 bases; unmatched bases: 12.

The genes are TRBV4-3 and TRBJ1-6; 8 bases align to TRBD1. CDR3 size: 15 residues. CDR1 is LGHNA, CDR2 YSLEER, per germline. V lost 0 bases and J lost 6; bases outside the gene matches: 1. The CDR3 region is CASSQDGQGNSPLHF. The CDR3 DNA reads TGCGCCAGCAGCCAAGACGGACAGGGTAATTCACCCCTCCACTTT.

The V gene is TRBV10-3, the J gene TRBJ2-1, with D maybe TRBD2 (7 bases). CDR1 ENHRY and CDR2 SYGVKD come from the germline V gene. Trimming removed 4 bases from V and 7 bases from J, with 11 bases in between. The CDR3 is 13 residues long. Written as DNA, the CDR3 is TGTGCCATCAGTGGGAGGGGGGGGAATGAGCAGTTCTTC. This codes for CAISGRGGNEQFF.

The chain joins TRBV6-1 to TRBJ1-3; D gene uncertain. Germline CDR1 and CDR2: MNHNS and SASEGT. The CDR3 is 15 amino acids. Between the trimmed V and J ends, which lost 2 bases and 4 bases, there was a span of 12 bases. The CDR3 spells CASSESPDWGNTIYF. CDR3 nucleotides: TGTGCCAGCAGTGAATCTCCAGACTGGGGAAACACCATATATTTT.

V usage is TRBV11-2 and J usage is TRBJ2-3, with 7 positions matching TRBD2. The CDR3 covers 16 residues. Germline assignment: CDR1 SGHAT and CDR2 FQNNGV. V was clipped by 3 bases and J by 6 bases; unmatched bases: 12. CDR3 residues: CASSLESGGAMDTQYF. The CDR3 DNA sequence: TGTGCCAGCAGCTTGGAATCGGGAGGCGCCATGGATACGCAGTATTTT.

In this sample, this clone turned up once. The chain links TRBV7-9 to TRBJ2-7; the D is unclear. The CDR3 covers 13 residues. Germline V lookup: CDR1 SEHNR, CDR2 FQNEAQ (reference sequence). V lost 5 bases, J lost 2 bases, and 10 bases lay in between. DNA of the CDR3: TGTGCCAGCAGCATAGGACGGACCTACGAGCAGTACTTC. Amino acids: CASSIGRTYEQYF.

This chain joins TRBV6-4 and TRBJ2-3, with TRBD2 identical over 8 bases. The V segment lost 3 bases and the J segment 6 bases; nucleotides outside the gene matches: 2. The CDR3 length is 13 residues. CDR1 and CDR2 from the germline V gene are MRHNA and SNTAGT. CDR3 region: CASSESSGDTQYF. The CDR3 nucleotides read TGTGCCAGCAGTGAATCTAGCGGGGATACGCAGTATTTT.

The genes are TRBV29-1 and TRBJ2-1; possible D gene TRBD2, 7 bases. With 3 bases removed from V and 15 bases from J, the gap between germline ends came to 12 bases. The CDR3 runs to 10 residues. The germline gives CDR1 SQVTM, CDR2 ANQGSEA. As DNA, the CDR3 is TGCAGCGTTGACAGGGGAGGGCTGTTCTTC. It is translated as CSVDRGGLFF.

The chain employs TRBV6-5 and TRBJ2-3; D is undetermined. This CDR3 spans 13 amino acids. CDR1 and CDR2 from the germline V gene are MNHEY and SVGAGI. Trimming took 0 bases from V and 4 from J, leaving 5 bases between them. CDR3 sequence (DNA): TGTGCCAGCAGTTACTCCTGGCCAGATACGCAGTATTTT. Translating gives CASSYSWPDTQYF.

V is TRBV29-1 and J is TRBJ2-3; D unresolved. The CDR3 runs 12 residues. Germline CDR1 is SQVTM and CDR2 is ANQGSEA. V gave up 3 bases and J gave up 8 bases, with 12 bases separating them. In DNA form, the CDR3 reads TGCAGCGTTGATAGTCCGCGCAGTACGCAGTATTTT. This codes for CSVDSPRSTQYF.

V and J are TRBV7-2 and TRBJ2-7; D is possibly TRBD1 (6 bases). The CDR3 covers 13 residues. V lost 3 bases and J 4 bases, leaving 10 bases between the germline ends. Germline CDR1 is SGHTA and CDR2 is FQGNSA. The CDR3 DNA sequence: TGTGCCAGCAGCTTCCCCGACAGGTACGAGCAGTACTTC. It codes for CASSFPDRYEQYF.

This clone was picked up one time. The J gene is TRBJ2-2, the V gene TRBV11-3, with 12 bases fitting TRBD2. Germline CDR1 reads SGHNT; CDR2 reads YENEEA. V was clipped by 1 base and J by 4 bases; unmatched bases: 7. The CDR3 spans 18 residues. CDR3 DNA: TGTGCCAGCAGCTTAGTGGCTAGCGGGGGGGCCTTCACCGGGGAGCTGTTTTTT. Translation: CASSLVASGGAFTGELFF.

This chain uses TRBV5-4 with TRBJ2-1; 8 bases fit TRBD2. This CDR3 is built from 13 residues. From germline, CDR1 is SGHNT and CDR2 YYREEE (reference sequence). The ends lost 4 bases at V and 7 bases at J; junction bases unmatched: 4. In nucleotides, the CDR3 is TGTGCCAGCAGCACGGGAGGGGGAAATGAGCAGTTCTTC. Amino acids: CASSTGGGNEQFF.